These 20 T cell receptor beta chains were all obtained from the same sample, sequenced in a study of CD8 T cells in Susac syndrome. A quantity of roughly 0.5 to 1 ug RNA underwent reverse transcription using random hexamers. TCRdb re-analysed the immunoSEQ multiplex PCR reads in MiXCR, keeping a single row per CDR3 protein. The sample lists over 120,000 distinct CDR3 sequences, approximately 95% occurring once. Sequenced sample: CD4+ T cells from PBMCs. These receptor sequences come from a human donor in good health.

The chain is built from TRBV9 and TRBJ1-2; TRBD1 is a possible D gene (6 bases). Trimming took off 4 bases at V and 1 base at J, with 14 bases between the two ends. Germline-derived CDR1 and CDR2 are SGDLS and YYNGEE. The CDR3 consists of 15 residues. The CDR3 sequence is CASSLQGNFNYGYTF. In DNA, the CDR3 is TGTGCCAGCAGCTTACAGGGCAACTTTAACTATGGCTACACCTTC.

This clonotype was recorded once. The chain is built from TRBV20-1 and TRBJ2-7, with 13 positions matching TRBD2. The CDR3 spans 15 residues. Germline CDR1 is DFQATT and CDR2 is SNEGSKA (reference sequence). The J segment lost 7 bases and the V segment lost 3 bases, leaving 9 bases of the junction unmatched. CDR3 sequence (DNA): TGCAGTGCTAGGGAAGAGACTAGCGGGAGGTGGGAGCAGTACTTC. It codes for CSAREETSGRWEQYF.

The V and J genes are TRBV18 and TRBJ1-2, with unresolved D. V lost 6 bases to trimming and J lost 6 bases, with 14 bases between them. Germline lookup yields CDR1 KGHSH and CDR2 LQKENI. This CDR3 region has 13 residues. This CDR3 is CASSSSGPDGYTF. In DNA form, the CDR3 reads TGTGCCAGCTCCTCCTCGGGTCCGGATGGCTACACCTTC.

This clonotype came up once. The J gene is TRBJ2-3, the V gene TRBV6-6, with 9 bases identical to TRBD1. The CDR3 contains 14 residues. Germline V gene data show CDR1 as MNHNY and CDR2 as SVGAGI (reference sequence). Germline trimming cut 6 bases from V and 9 bases from J; bases unmatched to any gene: 10. This CDR3 reads CASSQGQGVYTQYF. As DNA, the CDR3 is TGTGCCAGCAGCCAGGGACAGGGAGTTTACACGCAGTATTTT.

The chain combines TRBV19 with TRBJ1-5; 9 nucleotides match TRBD1. Unmatched junction bases numbered 2, after V lost 6 bases and J lost 5 bases. In germline, CDR1 is LNHDA, CDR2 SQIVND (reference sequence). This CDR3 is built from 13 residues. The chain's CDR3 is CASRGTGYQPQHF. In DNA, the CDR3 is TGTGCCAGTAGGGGGACAGGGTATCAGCCCCAGCATTTT.

This clonotype was detected only once. The chain combines TRBV30 with TRBJ2-1; D might be TRBD2 (6 bases). Germline lookup yields CDR1 GTSNPN and CDR2 SVGIG (reference sequence). This CDR3 has 15 amino acids. Trimming shortened V by 3 bases and J by 4 bases, and 16 bases separated the two germline ends. The CDR3 DNA is TGTGCCTGGAGCGCCCGTGGGCGGGATTACAATGAGCAGTTCTTC. It encodes CAWSARGRDYNEQFF. Full variable domain (outside the CDR3, taken from reference TRBV30 and TRBJ2-1): SQTIHQWPATLVQPVGSPLSLECTVEGTSNPNLYWYRQAAGRGLQLLFYSVGIGQISSEVPQNLSASRPQDRQFILSSKKLLLSDSGFYLCAWSARGRDYNEQFFGPGTRLTVL.

This chain's CDR3 is CASSLRKSRQGRTYEQYF. CDR3 nucleotides: TGTGCCAGCAGCTTACGTAAATCCAGACAGGGGAGGACCTACGAGCAGTACTTC. The J gene is TRBJ2-7, the V gene TRBV5-6; 8 positions match TRBD1. Trimming removed 2 bases from V and 2 bases from J; junction bases left unmatched: 15. Germline V gene sequence: CDR1 SGHDT, CDR2 YYEEEE. The CDR3 contains 18 residues.

The chain joins TRBV30 to TRBJ2-1, with TRBD1 identical over 7 bases. The CDR3 covers 12 residues. Germline CDR1 reads GTSNPN; CDR2 reads SVGIG (reference sequence). V was pared by 4 bases and J by 9 bases, with 6 bases of the junction left unmatched. In DNA form, the CDR3 reads TGTGCCTGGAAAAGAGGGGGCGGTGAGCAGTTCTTC. It translates to CAWKRGGGEQFF.

This sequence joins TRBV28 and TRBJ1-2; 11 bases map to TRBD1. Looked up from germline, CDR1 is MDHEN and CDR2 is SYDVKM. After removal of 4 bases from V and 6 bases from J, the junction contained 7 bases not matched to a gene. The CDR3 contains 15 residues. CDR3 sequence: CASSSWTGGADGYTF. DNA for the CDR3: TGTGCCAGCAGTTCCTGGACAGGGGGCGCGGATGGCTACACCTTC.

J is TRBJ1-1 and V is TRBV5-4; a weak D match, TRBD1 (5 bases). This CDR3 has 15 amino acids. CDR1 and CDR2 from the germline V gene are SGHNT and YYREEE (reference sequence). Trimming took 3 bases from V and 4 from J, leaving 16 bases between them. The CDR3 loop reads CASSSSGARGTEAFF. The CDR3 DNA is TGTGCCAGCAGCTCGTCCGGGGCTCGGGGCACTGAAGCTTTCTTT.

The CDR3 region is CASSDGTSDNNEQFF. DNA for the CDR3: TGCGCCAGCAGTGATGGGACTAGCGATAACAATGAGCAGTTCTTC. This sequence joins TRBV10-1 and TRBJ2-1; TRBD2 agrees at 10 bases. Germline V gene data show CDR1 as WNHNN and CDR2 as SYGVQD (reference sequence). The CDR3 has 15 residues. With 3 bases clipped from V and 5 bases from J, the junction kept 4 bases outside the gene matches.

CDR3 amino acids: CSALARYTDTQYF. The CDR3 nucleotides are TGCAGTGCTCTAGCGAGATACACAGATACGCAGTATTTT. The chain has TRBV20-1 and TRBJ2-3, with a tentative D call TRBD2 (6 bases). Germline CDR1 DFQATT, CDR2 SNEGSKA (reference sequence). This CDR3 contains 13 residues. Trimming shortened V by 5 bases and J by 2 bases, and 11 bases separated the two germline ends.

This clonotype occurred once. This chain uses TRBV6-5 with TRBJ1-1; 7 bases agree with TRBD1. Germline loops: CDR1 MNHEY, CDR2 SVGAGI. The CDR3 is 15 residues long. Losses at the gene ends were 6 bases for V and 5 bases for J; bases not matched to a gene: 12. The CDR3 reads CASSRGQARRTEAFF. CDR3 DNA sequence: TGTGCCAGCAGCCGAGGACAGGCCCGCAGGACTGAAGCTTTCTTT.

This clonotype was picked up a small number of times. The chain employs TRBV24-1 and TRBJ2-5; TRBD1 matches at 8 bases. The CDR3 is 16 residues long. The J segment lost 4 bases and the V segment lost 1 base, leaving 7 bases of the junction unmatched. The V gene's germline CDR1 is KGHDR and CDR2 SFDVKD. CDR3 coding DNA: TGTGCCACCAGTGATTTTGTCAGGGGGCCTGGAGAGACCCAGTACTTC. It encodes CATSDFVRGPGETQYF.

V gene TRBV20-1 combines with J gene TRBJ2-1; 14 nucleotides line up with TRBD2. The CDR3 has 18 residues. Trimming removed 6 bases from V and 6 bases from J; junction bases left unmatched: 16. From germline, CDR1 is DFQATT and CDR2 SNEGSKA (reference sequence). CDR3 DNA sequence: TGCAGTGCAAGACGGTCGGGACTAGCGGGAGTATTTGGCAATGAGCAGTTCTTC. It is translated as CSARRSGLAGVFGNEQFF.

V and J are TRBV12-3 or TRBV12-4 and TRBJ1-1; 7 nucleotides align to TRBD1. With V trimmed by 6 bases and J by 7 bases, 5 bases remained unmatched. The length of the CDR3 is 12 residues. The chain's CDR3 is CASRRDSHEAFF. The CDR3 DNA is TGTGCCAGCAGACGGGACAGCCATGAAGCTTTCTTT.

The chain has TRBV30 and TRBJ2-7; D gene unclear. V lost 0 bases to trimming and J lost 2 bases, with 8 bases between them. This CDR3 has 13 residues. CDR1 and CDR2 (germline): GTSNPN, SVGIG (reference sequence). In nucleotides, the CDR3 is TGTGCCTGGAGTGTCGCCTCGGCCTACGAGCAGTACTTC. Translating it yields CAWSVASAYEQYF.

The J gene is TRBJ1-5, the V gene TRBV19; 10 bases are a match to TRBD1. Trimming cost V 5 bases and J 4 bases; bases outside gene matches: 5. This CDR3 is built from 15 residues. The germline V gene has CDR1 LNHDA and CDR2 SQIVND (reference sequence). Here the CDR3 DNA reads TGTGCCAGTAGTTCGGGACAGGGGAGTAATCAGCCCCAGCATTTT. Its protein is CASSSGQGSNQPQHF.

V gene TRBV24-1 combines with J gene TRBJ2-1; TRBD2 might be the D (6 bases). CDR1 and CDR2 (germline): KGHDR, SFDVKD. V was shortened by 3 bases and J by 8 bases, with 10 bases between the two germline ends. This CDR3 region has 13 residues. The CDR3 protein is CATSDPGLDEQFF. CDR3 nucleotide sequence: TGTGCCACCAGTGATCCGGGACTCGATGAGCAGTTCTTC.

A few counts support this clonotype. The chain recombines TRBV6-1 with TRBJ1-1, with a possible D match to TRBD1 (5 bases). CDR1 and CDR2 (germline): MNHNS, SASEGT. The CDR3 is made up of 13 amino acids. The ends were cut back, 4 bases at V and 3 bases at J, with 9 bases in the middle. The CDR3: CASSGQGYTEAFF. The DNA for the CDR3 is TGTGCCAGCAGTGGGCAGGGTTACACTGAAGCTTTCTTT.